This TCR beta chain was identified in a study of T cells in Graves' hyperthyroidism and ophthalmopathy. TCR beta CDR3 sequences were amplified from RNA transcripts. First-round RT-PCR of the TCR CDR3 relied on the HTBI primer set. MiXCR was run by TCRdb on the multiplex PCR reads, yielding one entry per CDR3 protein. The table has around 440,000 distinct CDR3 sequences, around 16% seen once. Study-wide findings and caveats: Most expanded thyroid clonotypes above 0.001 also appeared in blood.

In this sample, this clonotype turned up many times. As yet, its antigen is unknown. This receptor was taken from a woman between 18 and 29 years old with Graves' hyperthyroidism. The material sequenced was blood.

The CDR3 here is CASSLSDSGSAGELFF. CDR3 DNA: TGTGCCAGCAGCCTATCGGATAGCGGGAGTGCTGGGGAGCTGTTTTTT. The chain employs TRBV3-1 and TRBJ2-2; 9 bases are a match to TRBD2. This CDR3 is 16 amino acids long. The trim removed 4 bases at V and 8 bases at J, leaving 11 bases unmatched. CDR1 and CDR2 (germline): LGHDT, YNNKEL (reference sequence).